These 28 T cell receptor beta chains were all obtained from the same sample, sequenced in a study of T cells after yellow fever vaccination. Each CDR3 protein gets one entry after TCRdb re-called the 5' RACE reads with MiXCR. The table records 20,000 to 25,000 distinct CDR3 sequences, 5.2% of them present only once. Sequenced here: PBMCs, either bulk or a sorted T-cell subset (CD4+, CD8+, memory, or dextramer-sorted; not recorded which), sampled roughly 47 days after the first yellow fever vaccination. The receptors here all came from a man aged 18 to 30 who received the YFV17D yellow fever vaccine.

In its sample, this clonotype was seen many times. This chain joins TRBV20-1 and TRBJ2-1; TRBD2 aligns across 10 bases. J was trimmed by 6 bases and V by 0 bases; bases with no gene match: 5. CDR3 length: 15 amino acids. Germline CDR1 reads DFQATT; CDR2 reads SNEGSKA (reference sequence). CDR3 in amino acids: CSARDQSGGANEQFF. The CDR3 DNA reads TGCAGTGCTAGAGATCAGAGCGGGGGGGCCAATGAGCAGTTCTTC.

In its sample, this clonotype was seen many times. Here the CDR3 reads CASRLAGGHEQFF. In DNA, the CDR3 is TGTGCCAGCAGACTAGCGGGGGGCCATGAGCAGTTCTTC. V gene TRBV2 combines with J gene TRBJ2-1; 12 nucleotides line up with TRBD2. V shed 6 bases, J shed 8 bases, and the junction held 2 bases outside the gene matches. Germline V gene data show CDR1 as SNHLY and CDR2 as FYNNEI. There are 13 residues in the CDR3. Variable domain in full (rest from reference TRBV2 and TRBJ2-1): EPEVTQTPSHQVTQMGQEVILRCVPISNHLYFYWYRQILGQKVEFLVSFYNNEISEKSEIFDDQFSVERPDGSNFTLKIRSTKLEDSAMYFCASRLAGGHEQFFGPGTRLTVL.

By sample share, this clonotype is medium-sized (0.01 to 0.1%). The V call is TRBV20-1, the J call TRBJ2-7, with 9 bases fitting TRBD1. The junction had 1 base not matched to a gene; V was cut back by 6 bases and J by 1 base. The CDR3 is made up of 12 amino acids. Germline loops: CDR1 DFQATT, CDR2 SNEGSKA (reference sequence). The DNA of the CDR3 is TGCAGTGCCGGGACAGGGTCCTACGAGCAGTACTTC. Translation gives CSAGTGSYEQYF.

This clonotype was counted many times. This rearrangement joins TRBV20-1 to TRBJ2-5; no firm D call. Germline V gene sequence: CDR1 DFQATT, CDR2 SNEGSKA (reference sequence). CDR3 length: 15 residues. Trimming stripped 7 bases from V and 4 bases from J, with 22 bases between. As DNA, the CDR3 is TGCAGTGTCCCAGAGTCCTACGGCGTCGGAGAGACCCAGTACTTC. Encoded protein: CSVPESYGVGETQYF.

This clonotype was counted ten times or more. The V call is TRBV27, the J call TRBJ1-6, with D perhaps matching TRBD1 (5 bases). This CDR3 comprises 15 residues. Trimming took off 9 bases at V and 4 bases at J, with 16 bases between the two ends. From germline, CDR1 is MNHEY and CDR2 SMNVEV (reference sequence). CDR3 bases: TGTGCCAGTCGCCCCGTGACAGATTATAATTCACCCCTCCACTTT. This gives the protein CASRPVTDYNSPLHF.

This clonotype showed up many times. This chain connects TRBV2 to TRBJ1-2; D might be TRBD1 (6 bases). This CDR3 is 13 amino acids long. Per the germline V gene, CDR1 is SNHLY and CDR2 is FYNNEI. Trimming removed 10 bases from V and 3 bases from J, with 15 bases in between. CDR3 loop: CATQGGGYYGYTF. DNA for the CDR3: TGTGCCACCCAAGGTGGGGGCTACTATGGCTACACCTTC.

As for this clonotype: Possible read error: a much larger clone is one base away. The rearrangement links TRBV11-2 to TRBJ2-3, with 14 bases aligning to TRBD2. CDR1 is SGHAT, CDR2 FQNNGV, per germline. The J segment lost 6 bases and the V segment lost 5 bases, leaving 10 bases of the junction unmatched. The CDR3 length is 17 residues. The CDR3 loop reads CASSPLTSGGAGDTQYF. CDR3 coding DNA: TGTGCCAGCAGCCCCCTGACTAGCGGGGGGGCGGGGGATACGCAGTATTTT.

This clonotype appeared many times. The chain links TRBV29-1 to TRBJ2-2; D might be TRBD1 or TRBD2, each matching 5 bases. Between the trimmed V and J ends, which lost 3 bases and 4 bases, there was a span of 9 bases. Germline V CDR1 and CDR2: SQVTM, ANQGSEA. The CDR3 runs 13 residues. The CDR3 nucleotides are TGCAGCGTTGACCGAGGGGCCACCGGGGAGCTGTTTTTT. The encoded protein is CSVDRGATGELFF.

This clonotype has at least ten counts. The chain combines TRBV5-5 with TRBJ1-2; D remains unclear. The CDR3 is 17 amino acids. From germline, CDR1 is SGHKS and CDR2 YYEKEE (reference sequence). The germline V and J ends were trimmed by 1 base and 0 bases, with 16 bases remaining between them. The CDR3 sequence: CASSLSTPRRANYGYTF. In DNA form, the CDR3 reads TGTGCCAGCAGCTTGTCTACCCCAAGGAGGGCTAACTATGGCTACACCTTC.

Ten or more counts support this clonotype. V usage is TRBV5-1 and J usage is TRBJ1-2; TRBD1 matches at 10 bases. The CDR3 has 14 residues. Per the germline V gene, CDR1 is SGHRS and CDR2 is YFSETQ. Trimming took 3 bases from V and 4 from J; bases not matched to a gene: 3. CDR3 in DNA: TGCGCCAGCAGCTCGACAGGGGGCGCCTATGGCTACACCTTC. Its translation: CASSSTGGAYGYTF.

This clonotype showed up many times. The chain has TRBV4-2 and TRBJ2-1, with 12 bases identical to TRBD2. V trimming: 1 base; J trimming: 10 bases; junction bases outside the gene matches: 8. The germline V gene has CDR1 LGHNA and CDR2 YNFKEQ. The CDR3 length is 16 residues. The CDR3 DNA reads TGTGCCAGCAGCCAAGCCGGGACTAGCGGGTGGTTGGAGCAGTTCTTC. It yields the protein CASSQAGTSGWLEQFF.

This clonotype appeared a single time. The rearrangement joins TRBV5-6 to TRBJ2-5; D is unclear. Per germline, CDR1 SGHDT and CDR2 YYEEEE. This CDR3 comprises 15 residues. V was cut by 8 bases and J by 4 bases, with 21 bases left in between. The CDR3 sequence is CARGPGLHFTETQYF. For the CDR3, the DNA is TGTGCCAGGGGCCCCGGGCTCCACTTCACAGAGACCCAGTACTTC.

This clonotype has ten or more counts. This chain joins TRBV7-2 and TRBJ2-1, with a possible D match to TRBD1 (5 bases). This CDR3 has 15 amino acids. Germline V lookup: CDR1 SGHTA, CDR2 FQGNSA. With 0 bases removed from V and 1 base from J, the gap between germline ends came to 7 bases. The CDR3 spells CASSLAPGSYNEQFF. Written as DNA, the CDR3 is TGTGCCAGCAGCTTAGCCCCAGGGTCCTACAATGAGCAGTTCTTC.

The sample holds many counts of this clonotype. This sequence joins TRBV10-3 and TRBJ2-3; 10 bases match TRBD2. V gave up 6 bases and J gave up 9 bases; unmatched junction bases: 3. Germline CDR1 reads ENHRY; CDR2 reads SYGVKD. The CDR3 spans 12 residues. The CDR3 DNA is TGTGCCATCAGCGGACTAGCGGAGACGCAGTATTTT. It is translated as CAISGLAETQYF.

This clonotype has ten or more counts. This sequence joins TRBV12-3 or TRBV12-4 and TRBJ2-7; D unresolved. CDR3 length: 13 amino acids. V lost 7 bases to trimming and J lost 6 bases, with 16 bases between them. The CDR3 nucleotides are TGTGCCAGCAAAATTCTAGGCCTGCCCGAGCAGTACTTC. Its translation is CASKILGLPEQYF.

This clonotype was recorded many times. The chain recombines TRBV7-2 with TRBJ1-1; possible D gene TRBD1, 5 bases. CDR3 size: 14 residues. Germline values: CDR1 SGHTA, CDR2 FQGNSA. V was pared by 3 bases and J by 0 bases, with 8 bases between. This CDR3 reads CASSFGTVNTEAFF. In DNA, the CDR3 is TGTGCCAGCAGCTTCGGGACGGTGAACACTGAAGCTTTCTTT.

This clonotype came up many times. V usage is TRBV11-2 and J usage is TRBJ2-1; maybe TRBD2 (6 bases). The V and J ends lost 4 bases and 10 bases respectively, with 20 bases between them. CDR1 SGHAT and CDR2 FQNNGV come from the germline V gene. This CDR3 has 15 residues. The CDR3 coding sequence is TGTGCCAGCAGCTCCGGGGGACTGCAAAACCTCGAGCAGTTCTTC. Amino acids: CASSSGGLQNLEQFF.

This clonotype was counted ten times or more. The rearrangement links TRBV7-8 to TRBJ1-6; D uncertain. V lost 5 bases and J 7 bases, leaving 9 bases between the germline ends. This CDR3 is built from 13 residues. Per the germline V gene, CDR1 is SGHVS and CDR2 is FQNEAQ. In DNA form, the CDR3 reads TGTGCCAGCAGCCCGACCCGGAATTCACCCCTCCACTTT. Translating gives CASSPTRNSPLHF.

Ten or more counts support this clonotype. The rearrangement joins TRBV18 to TRBJ1-5; D possibly corresponds to TRBD1 (5 bases). The V gene lost 3 bases and the J gene lost 0 bases, with 6 bases spanning the gap. Germline lookup yields CDR1 KGHSH and CDR2 LQKENI. This CDR3 has 14 amino acids. The CDR3 protein is CASSPQGSNQPQHF. The CDR3 DNA follows: TGTGCCAGCTCACCCCAGGGTAGCAATCAGCCCCAGCATTTT.

This clonotype was detected a few times. The CDR3 spells CASSPRDRGQVGYTF. The CDR3 nucleotides are TGTGCCAGCAGCCCCCGGGACAGGGGGCAAGTTGGCTACACCTTC. J is TRBJ1-2 and V is TRBV5-4, with 12 bases lining up with TRBD1. In germline, CDR1 is SGHNT, CDR2 YYREEE (reference sequence). CDR3 size: 15 residues. The V segment lost 4 bases and the J segment 7 bases; nucleotides outside the gene matches: 8.

In its sample, this clonotype was seen many times. V and J are TRBV7-6 and TRBJ2-3; the match to TRBD2 covers 14 bases. This CDR3 comprises 17 residues. Germline values: CDR1 SGHVS, CDR2 FNYEAQ. Trimming took 6 bases from V and 0 from J; bases not matched to a gene: 5. Here the CDR3 reads CASSPGLAGDSTDTQYF. The DNA of the CDR3 is TGTGCCAGCAGTCCGGGACTAGCGGGAGATAGCACAGATACGCAGTATTTT.

The chain joins TRBV4-3 to TRBJ1-1; possible D gene TRBD1, 6 bases. Germline lookup yields CDR1 LGHNA and CDR2 YSLEER. V shed 5 bases and J shed 4 bases, with 14 bases lying between them. The CDR3 spans 14 residues. CDR3 in amino acids: CASSSLGGTTEAFF. The CDR3 DNA follows: TGCGCCAGCAGCTCTCTGGGGGGCACCACTGAAGCTTTCTTT.

This clonotype was recorded many times. The J gene is TRBJ1-4, the V gene TRBV29-1; tentatively, D is TRBD1 (5 bases). The CDR3 contains 14 residues. With 0 bases removed from V and 7 bases from J, the gap between germline ends came to 12 bases. Germline V CDR1 and CDR2: SQVTM, ANQGSEA. CDR3 sequence (DNA): TGCAGCGTTGAAGACAGGGTTTTGGGTGAAAAACTGTTTTTT. Translated, it gives CSVEDRVLGEKLFF.

This clonotype has at least ten counts. The J gene is TRBJ1-1, the V gene TRBV20-1, with D unclear. There are 13 residues in the CDR3. V lost 1 base to trimming and J lost 1 base, with 7 bases between them. In germline, CDR1 is DFQATT, CDR2 SNEGSKA (reference sequence). The CDR3 sequence is CSARVSKNTEAFF. The CDR3 bases are TGCAGTGCTAGAGTCAGCAAGAACACTGAAGCTTTCTTT.

This clonotype was detected many times. This chain uses TRBV5-1 with TRBJ1-2; no reliable D call. The V gene lost 0 bases and the J gene lost 8 bases, with 8 bases spanning the gap. This CDR3 is 12 amino acids long. CDR1 is SGHRS, CDR2 YFSETQ, per germline. CDR3 DNA: TGCGCCAGCAGCTTGGATGTTGCCGGCTACACCTTC. This codes for CASSLDVAGYTF.

Many counts were recorded for this clonotype. The rearrangement uses TRBV5-4 and TRBJ2-3; 9 bases are a match to TRBD2. The germline V gene encodes CDR1 SGHNT and CDR2 YYREEE (reference sequence). The CDR3 totals 15 residues. Trimming removed 0 bases from V and 4 bases from J; junction bases left unmatched: 3. The CDR3 nucleotides read TGTGCCAGCAGCTTGGGCGGGGGGGCCGCAGATACGCAGTATTTT. It encodes CASSLGGGAADTQYF.

This clonotype was counted ten times or more. This sequence joins TRBV28 and TRBJ2-5; 7 bases fit TRBD2. Losses at the gene ends were 3 bases for V and 4 bases for J; bases not matched to a gene: 8. Germline V gene data show CDR1 as MDHEN and CDR2 as SYDVKM. This CDR3 has 15 residues. Here the CDR3 reads CASSFPSGTIETQYF. In nucleotides, the CDR3 is TGTGCCAGCAGTTTCCCCTCTGGGACTATAGAGACCCAGTACTTC. Supplemented by reference TRBV28 and TRBJ2-5, the full variable domain reads DVKVTQSSRYLVKRTGEKVFLECVQDMDHENMFWYRQDPGLGLRLIYFSYDVKMKEKGDIPEGYSVSREKKERFSLILESASTNQTSMYLCASSFPSGTIETQYFGPGTRLLVL.

A note on this clonotype: A much larger clone differs by one base, so this may be a read error. V is TRBV5-1 and J is TRBJ2-7; TRBD1 might be the D (6 bases). Germline V gene lookup returns CDR1 SGHRS and CDR2 YFSETQ. The CDR3 runs 14 residues. Trimming shortened V by 3 bases and J by 1 base, and 11 bases separated the two germline ends. The CDR3: CASSSDSDSYEQYF. The CDR3 DNA follows: TGCGCCAGCAGCTCGGACAGCGATTCCTACGAGCAGTACTTC. The complete variable domain, with remaining parts taken from reference TRBV5-1 and TRBJ2-7, reads KAGVTQTPRYLIKTRGQQVTLSCSPISGHRSVSWYQQTPGQGLQFLFEYFSETQRNKGNFPGRFSGRQFSNSRSEMNVSTLELGDSALYLCASSSDSDSYEQYFGPGTRLTVT.